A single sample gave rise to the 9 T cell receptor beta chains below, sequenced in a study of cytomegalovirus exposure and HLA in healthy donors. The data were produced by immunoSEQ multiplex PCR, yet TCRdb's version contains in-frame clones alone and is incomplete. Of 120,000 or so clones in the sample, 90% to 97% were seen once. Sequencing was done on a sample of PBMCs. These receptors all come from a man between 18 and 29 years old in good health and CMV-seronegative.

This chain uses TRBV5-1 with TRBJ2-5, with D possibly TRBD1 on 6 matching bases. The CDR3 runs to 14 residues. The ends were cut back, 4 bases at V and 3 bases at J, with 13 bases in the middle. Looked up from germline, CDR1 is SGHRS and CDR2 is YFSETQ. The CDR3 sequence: CASSGGHREETQYF. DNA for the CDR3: TGCGCCAGCAGCGGGGGACACAGGGAAGAGACCCAGTACTTC.

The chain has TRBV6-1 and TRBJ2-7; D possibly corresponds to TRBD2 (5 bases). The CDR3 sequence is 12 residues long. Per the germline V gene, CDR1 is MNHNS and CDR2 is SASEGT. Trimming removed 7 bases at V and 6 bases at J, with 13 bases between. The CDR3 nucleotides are TGTGCCAGCACCCGAGCTAGCAGCGAGCAGTACTTC. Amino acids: CASTRASSEQYF.

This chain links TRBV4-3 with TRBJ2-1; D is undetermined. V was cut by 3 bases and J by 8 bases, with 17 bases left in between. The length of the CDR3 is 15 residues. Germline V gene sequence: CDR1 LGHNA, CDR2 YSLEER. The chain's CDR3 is CASSHGRLAGYEQFF. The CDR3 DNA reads TGCGCCAGCAGCCATGGGCGTTTGGCAGGTTATGAGCAGTTCTTC.

CDR3 nucleotides: TGTGCCAGCAGCTTCAGACTGCTAGCGGGGGGTAATGAGCAGTTCTTC. Its translation is CASSFRLLAGGNEQFF. V and J are TRBV5-4 and TRBJ2-1; TRBD2 agrees at 11 bases. CDR1 is SGHNT and CDR2 is YYREEE in the germline V gene (reference sequence). Losses at the gene ends were 2 bases for V and 7 bases for J; bases not matched to a gene: 8. The CDR3 length is 16 residues.

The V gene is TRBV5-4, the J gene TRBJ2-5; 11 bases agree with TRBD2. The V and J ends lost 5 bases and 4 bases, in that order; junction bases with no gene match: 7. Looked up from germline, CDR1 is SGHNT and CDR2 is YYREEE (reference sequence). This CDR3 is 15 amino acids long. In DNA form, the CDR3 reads TGTGCCAGCAGTTCCGGTGGACTAGCGGGAGAGACCCAGTACTTC. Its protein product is CASSSGGLAGETQYF.

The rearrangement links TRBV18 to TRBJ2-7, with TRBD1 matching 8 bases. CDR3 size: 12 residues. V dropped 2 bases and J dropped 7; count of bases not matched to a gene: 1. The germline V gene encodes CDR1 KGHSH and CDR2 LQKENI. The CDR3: CASSPGQGEQYF. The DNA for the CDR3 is TGTGCCAGCTCACCAGGACAGGGTGAGCAGTACTTC. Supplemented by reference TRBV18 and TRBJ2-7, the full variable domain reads NAGVMQNPRHLVRRRGQEARLRCSPMKGHSHVYWYRQLPEEGLKFMVYLQKENIIDESGMPKERFSAEFPKEGPSILRIQQVVRGDSAAYFCASSPGQGEQYFGPGTRLTVT.

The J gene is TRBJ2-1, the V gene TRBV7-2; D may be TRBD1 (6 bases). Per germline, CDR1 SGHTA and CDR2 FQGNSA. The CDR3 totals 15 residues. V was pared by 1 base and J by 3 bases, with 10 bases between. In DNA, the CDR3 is TGTGCCAGCAGCTTAGGCAGGGGACACTACAATGAGCAGTTCTTC. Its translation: CASSLGRGHYNEQFF.

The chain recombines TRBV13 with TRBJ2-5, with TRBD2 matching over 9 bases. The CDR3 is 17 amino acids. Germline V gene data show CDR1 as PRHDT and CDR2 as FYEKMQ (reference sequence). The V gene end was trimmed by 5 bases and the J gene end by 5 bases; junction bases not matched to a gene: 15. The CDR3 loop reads CASSPPSSREGGETQYF. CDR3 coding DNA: TGTGCCAGCAGCCCTCCGAGTTCGCGGGAGGGAGGGGAGACCCAGTACTTC.

CDR3 region: CASRKSGSLSYEQYF. CDR3 DNA sequence: TGTGCCAGCAGGAAGAGCGGGTCCCTCTCCTACGAGCAGTACTTC. The chain is built from TRBV6-5 and TRBJ2-7; D is possibly TRBD2 (6 bases). Deletions cut 6 bases from V and 0 bases from J, with 15 bases between. This CDR3 region has 15 residues. Germline CDR1 reads MNHEY; CDR2 reads SVGAGI.